The T cell receptor (beta chain) under discussion was sequenced for a study of blood T cell repertoires in COVID-19. The protocol was immunoSEQ multiplex PCR, while the TCRdb copy is restricted to in-frame clones and leaves out a portion. The profile shows some 410,000 clones, around 87% of them singletons. This CDR3 is 18 amino acids long. CDR1 is SGHVS and CDR2 is FQNEAQ in the germline V gene. V gave up 5 bases and J gave up 1 base; unmatched junction bases: 13. The TCR was taken from a woman under 40 with acute COVID-19. This chain connects TRBV7-8 to TRBJ1-3, with 8 bases matching TRBD1. Sequencing input: PBMCs or T cells enriched from blood (not recorded which). CDR3 nucleotide sequence: TGTGCCAGCAGCCCCAGGGCCGGACAGGGAGAGTCTGGAAACACCATATATTTT. Encoded protein: CASSPRAGQGESGNTIYF.